This is a list of T cell receptor beta chains from one sample in a study of identical twins. TCRdb processed the 5' RACE reads anew with MiXCR; each CDR3 protein has one entry. The sample lists some 760,000 distinct CDR3 sequences, 18% occurring once. The same data also went into a second study, on T cells expressing NK-cell markers.

The sequencing sample was made of PBMCs. All receptors come from a woman aged 18 to 35 in good health. Both conserved end residues are part of each CDR3.

CDR3aa	len	j_gene	v_gene
CASSLYQSYEQYF	13	TRBJ2-7	TRBV12-3/TRBV12-4
CSAGLSGGPGELFF	14	TRBJ2-2	TRBV20-1
CASLDNPSSYNEQFF	15	TRBJ2-1	TRBV5-1
CASRPGLAPRTDTQYF	16	TRBJ2-3	TRBV5-5
CASSLKRSNQPQHF	14	TRBJ1-5	TRBV12-3/TRBV12-4
CASSPQRGNEQFF	13	TRBJ2-1	TRBV7-9
CASSFGSDRYTF	12	TRBJ1-2	TRBV12-3/TRBV12-4
CASSLSGRSSYNEQFF	16	TRBJ2-1	TRBV12-3/TRBV12-4
CASSLFRGRWTEAFF	15	TRBJ1-1	TRBV7-2
CASSERSEAFF	11	TRBJ1-1	TRBV6-1
CASSQDNRGSYNEQFF	16	TRBJ2-1	TRBV3-1
CASTADPSYYEQYF	14	TRBJ2-7	TRBV12-3/TRBV12-4
CSVFAGQEAYEQYF	14	TRBJ2-7	TRBV20-1
CASSWALGELFF	12	TRBJ2-2	TRBV12-3/TRBV12-4
CASRKLAGPTTDTQYF	16	TRBJ2-3	TRBV7-9
CASSVLRTSGSSYEQYF	17	TRBJ2-7	TRBV10-2
CASSYLGEQYF	11	TRBJ2-7	TRBV6-5
CATTKDSQGTQYF	13	TRBJ2-5	TRBV15
CASSYGRRGANVLTF	15	TRBJ2-6	TRBV5-1
CASSLNRGSAETQYF	15	TRBJ2-5	TRBV7-9
CASSTDRGDTEAFF	14	TRBJ1-1	TRBV5-6
CSADGGGNIQYF	12	TRBJ2-4	TRBV20-1
CASSLGQGRGGTEAFF	16	TRBJ1-1	TRBV3-1
CASSLGFGEQFF	12	TRBJ2-1	TRBV7-9
CAISQQGWTDTQYF	14	TRBJ2-3	TRBV10-3
CSVEGGWLAGAYNEQFF	17	TRBJ2-1	TRBV29-1
CASSVSGVTHEQYF	14	TRBJ2-7	TRBV9
CASSYEGGETQYF	13	TRBJ2-5	TRBV5-1
CSVAGLAGDKSAGEQYF	17	TRBJ2-7	TRBV29-1
CASSSAGTGVREQYF	15	TRBJ2-7	TRBV7-9
CASSYGGKQYF	11	TRBJ2-7	TRBV12-3/TRBV12-4
CASSLPGTATDTQYF	15	TRBJ2-3	TRBV5-6
CASSFWGLYGYTF	13	TRBJ1-2	TRBV18
CSARRQMNTEAFF	13	TRBJ1-1	TRBV20-1
CASSLEDWTEAFF	13	TRBJ1-1	TRBV11-2
CSAHETSSNEQFF	13	TRBJ2-1	TRBV20-1